Sequencing of this T cell receptor beta chain was carried out in a study of OX40 agonist ivuxolimab in advanced cancers. Notes on the study in general: Averaging showed that CD8+ T cells had more expanded clones than CD4+ did.

Comments on this clone: Its antigen remains unidentified.

Only in-frame clones appear in the TCRdb table, and some are missing; sequencing was by immunoSEQ multiplex PCR. The sample has fewer than 90,000 clones, approximately 78% seen once. Autoimmune disease history or systemic immunosuppression disqualified patients. Sequencing used CD4+ or CD8+ T cells sorted from blood, obtained in a trial of the OX40 agonist ivuxolimab. The sequence was collected from an adult with an advanced solid tumor such as melanoma, head and neck, liver or kidney cancer.

The CDR3 is CASSSATGLNSNQPQHF. For the CDR3, the DNA is TGTGCCAGCAGTTCCGCCACAGGACTAAATAGCAATCAGCCCCAGCATTTT. The rearrangement uses TRBV28 and TRBJ1-5; a possible D gene is TRBD1 (5 bases). V dropped 4 bases and J dropped 0 bases, with 16 bases sitting between them. Looked up from germline, CDR1 is MDHEN and CDR2 is SYDVKM. The CDR3 extends over 17 amino acids.